Shown below are 27 T cell receptor beta chains from a single sample sequenced in a study of cytomegalovirus exposure and HLA in healthy donors. PCR employed 60 Vbeta and 13 Jbeta primers. Profiling relied on immunoSEQ multiplex PCR, and the TCRdb table lists in-frame clones only, not all of them. This table has 65,000 to 85,000 clones, 10% appearing once. The material sequenced was PBMCs. The receptors stem from a man aged 55 to 69 in good health and CMV-seropositive.

This clone was detected only a few times. The genes are TRBV19 and TRBJ2-7; 7 bases are a match to TRBD1. Trimming cost V 2 bases and J 0 bases; bases outside gene matches: 4. Germline CDR1 reads LNHDA; CDR2 reads SQIVND (reference sequence). The CDR3 loop spans 15 amino acids. This CDR3 reads CASSIYTGASYEQYF. The CDR3 DNA reads TGTGCCAGTAGTATATATACAGGGGCCTCCTACGAGCAGTACTTC.

Note on this clone: The same CDR3 can be traced to other DNA sequences in this sample. The gene calls are TRBV6-1 and TRBJ1-5; D unclear. This CDR3 has 13 amino acids. V was pared by 7 bases and J by 0 bases, with 7 bases between. Germline V lookup: CDR1 MNHNS, CDR2 SASEGT. The chain's CDR3 is CASILNSNQPQHF. Written as DNA, the CDR3 is TGTGCCAGCATCTTAAATAGCAATCAGCCCCAGCATTTT.

In its sample, this clone was seen a few times. This chain links TRBV6-5 with TRBJ2-2; a weak D match, TRBD1 (6 bases). Germline V gives CDR1 MNHEY, CDR2 SVGAGI. The CDR3 has 14 amino acids. Between the trimmed V and J ends, which lost 7 bases and 2 bases, there was a span of 11 bases. CDR3 sequence: CASTRGLNTGELFF. The CDR3, as DNA: TGTGCCAGCACCAGGGGTTTAAACACCGGGGAGCTGTTTTTT.

This clone was observed a few times. This chain uses TRBV5-1 with TRBJ1-2, with D unclear. Trimming left V 4 bases short and J 4 bases short, with 17 bases between. In germline, CDR1 is SGHRS, CDR2 YFSETQ. CDR3 length equals 15 residues. CDR3: CASSPREERPYGYTF. DNA of the CDR3: TGCGCCAGCAGCCCCCGGGAGGAGAGGCCCTATGGCTACACCTTC. Variable domain in full (rest from reference TRBV5-1 and TRBJ1-2): KAGVTQTPRYLIKTRGQQVTLSCSPISGHRSVSWYQQTPGQGLQFLFEYFSETQRNKGNFPGRFSGRQFSNSRSEMNVSTLELGDSALYLCASSPREERPYGYTFGSGTRLTVV.

This clone was seen a few times. V is TRBV5-3 and J is TRBJ2-3; possibly TRBD2 for D (6 bases). TRBV5-3 is an ORF; its function is uncertain. V shed 4 bases and J shed 2 bases, with 29 bases lying between them. This CDR3 is built from 20 residues. Here the CDR3 DNA reads TGTGCCAGAAGCGTGGGAGGTAGCTTGCGCGCCCTCATATACACAGATACGCAGTATTTT. Translating gives CARSVGGSLRALIYTDTQYF.

This clone was detected only a few times. The J gene is TRBJ1-5, the V gene TRBV19; a weak D match, TRBD1 (5 bases). Trimming took 8 bases from V and 5 from J, leaving 19 bases between them. Looked up from germline, CDR1 is LNHDA and CDR2 is SQIVND (reference sequence). There are 15 residues in the CDR3. CDR3 in DNA: TGTGCCAGTCGTGCGGAGGGGCGTACTGATCAGCCCCAGCATTTT. Protein: CASRAEGRTDQPQHF. The entire variable domain, with the rest obtained from reference TRBV19 and TRBJ1-5, is as follows: DGGITQSPKYLFRKEGQNVTLSCEQNLNHDAMYWYRQDPGQGLRLIYYSQIVNDFQKGDIAEGYSVSREKKESFPLTVTSAQKNPTAFYLCASRAEGRTDQPQHFGDGTRLSIL.

The V and J genes are TRBV6-1 and TRBJ1-4; D is ambiguous. V shed 6 bases and J shed 2 bases, with 10 bases lying between them. The CDR3 is 14 amino acids. Per germline, CDR1 MNHNS and CDR2 SASEGT. This CDR3 reads CASSYSHTNEKLFF. For the CDR3, the DNA is TGTGCCAGCAGCTACAGCCACACTAATGAAAAACTGTTTTTT.

The J gene is TRBJ1-2, the V gene TRBV30, with a possible D match to TRBD1 (6 bases). Trimming removed 4 bases from V and 8 bases from J, with 26 bases in between. In germline, CDR1 is GTSNPN, CDR2 SVGIG (reference sequence). CDR3 length: 16 amino acids. The CDR3 loop is CAWIPTNREGVSGYTF. DNA of the CDR3: TGTGCCTGGATTCCTACGAACCGGGAGGGGGTGTCGGGCTACACCTTC. Using reference TRBV30 and TRBJ1-2 for the parts outside the CDR3, the full variable domain is SQTIHQWPATLVQPVGSPLSLECTVEGTSNPNLYWYRQAAGRGLQLLFYSVGIGQISSEVPQNLSASRPQDRQFILSSKKLLLSDSGFYLCAWIPTNREGVSGYTFGSGTRLTVV.

This clone has more than one count but fewer than ten. The chain joins TRBV27 to TRBJ1-6, with D maybe TRBD1 (5 bases). The V end lost 5 bases, the J end lost 1 base, and 12 bases lay between the germline ends. The germline CDR1 and CDR2 sequences are MNHEY and SMNVEV (reference sequence). The CDR3 loop spans 16 amino acids. CDR3 in DNA: TGTGCCAGCAGTCCTTCCAGACAGTCCTATAATTCACCCCTCCACTTT. Protein product: CASSPSRQSYNSPLHF.

This clone appeared a few times. The V gene is TRBV5-1, the J gene TRBJ1-1, with 8 bases matching TRBD1. Germline V gives CDR1 SGHRS, CDR2 YFSETQ. The CDR3 loop spans 14 amino acids. V shed 0 bases and J 8 bases; nucleotides not matched to a gene: 6. Here the CDR3 DNA reads TGCGCCAGCAGCTTGGACAGGGGGGACTCCGAAGCTTTCTTT. As protein: CASSLDRGDSEAFF.

This clone was counted between two and nine times. The chain joins TRBV5-1 to TRBJ2-1, with 8 bases that match TRBD2. V shed 0 bases and J 9 bases; nucleotides not matched to a gene: 11. CDR3 length: 16 residues. Germline values: CDR1 SGHRS, CDR2 YFSETQ. This chain's CDR3 is CASSLGGREGEGEQFF. The CDR3 DNA reads as TGCGCCAGCAGCTTGGGAGGTCGGGAGGGTGAAGGTGAGCAGTTCTTC.

V is TRBV4-1 and J is TRBJ1-6; 8 bases agree with TRBD1. The germline gives CDR1 MGHRA, CDR2 YSYEKL. The CDR3 spans 14 residues. V lost 8 bases and J lost 10; bases outside the gene matches: 10. CDR3 sequence: CASAIGQGSSPLHF. CDR3 coding DNA: TGCGCCAGCGCTATAGGACAGGGAAGCTCACCCCTCCACTTT.

In its sample, this clone was seen a few times. This chain connects TRBV30 to TRBJ1-6; D ambiguous. Trimming removed 2 bases at V and 4 bases at J, with 12 bases between. This CDR3 has 15 residues. Per the germline V gene, CDR1 is GTSNPN and CDR2 is SVGIG (reference sequence). CDR3 amino acids: CAWSIPGAYNSPLHF. The CDR3 nucleotides are TGTGCCTGGAGTATTCCGGGAGCTTATAATTCACCCCTCCACTTT. Filled out from reference TRBV30 and TRBJ1-6, the complete variable domain reads SQTIHQWPATLVQPVGSPLSLECTVEGTSNPNLYWYRQAAGRGLQLLFYSVGIGQISSEVPQNLSASRPQDRQFILSSKKLLLSDSGFYLCAWSIPGAYNSPLHFGNGTRLTVT.

This clone was observed a few times. V is TRBV6-6 and J is TRBJ2-1; no definite D call. This CDR3 comprises 13 residues. The V gene's germline CDR1 is MNHNY and CDR2 SVGAGI (reference sequence). Trimming shortened V by 4 bases and J by 12 bases, and 16 bases separated the two germline ends. The CDR3 region has the DNA TGTGCCAGCAGTTCCGGCTGGCGGCATGCGCAGTTCTTC. Translated, it gives CASSSGWRHAQFF.

This clone has only a few counts. This chain uses TRBV15 with TRBJ2-1; 7 bases are a match to TRBD1. The length of the CDR3 is 14 residues. From germline, CDR1 is LNHNV and CDR2 YYDKDF (reference sequence). The ends lost 6 bases at V and 10 bases at J; junction bases unmatched: 12. The CDR3 here is CATRDGTGVGEQFF. DNA for the CDR3: TGTGCCACCAGAGACGGAACAGGGGTAGGGGAGCAGTTCTTC.

The rearrangement uses TRBV7-8 and TRBJ1-2; TRBD1 agrees at 7 bases. The CDR3 consists of 13 residues. Germline CDR1 is SGHVS and CDR2 is FQNEAQ. V lost 3 bases and J lost 8; bases outside the gene matches: 6. This CDR3 reads CASSFVTGRGYTF. CDR3 nucleotide sequence: TGTGCCAGCAGCTTTGTGACAGGGCGCGGCTACACCTTC.

The chain recombines TRBV28 with TRBJ2-3, with D possibly TRBD1 on 6 matching bases. The CDR3 covers 17 residues. In germline, CDR1 is MDHEN, CDR2 SYDVKM. Trimming removed 5 bases from V and 0 bases from J, with 18 bases in between. CDR3: CASSMRTGRSSTDTQYF. The CDR3 region has the DNA TGTGCCAGCAGTATGCGTACAGGGAGATCTAGCACAGATACGCAGTATTTT.

This clone has a count of ten or more. The chain joins TRBV28 to TRBJ1-5; tentatively, D is TRBD1 (5 bases). CDR1 is MDHEN and CDR2 is SYDVKM in the germline V gene. This CDR3 has 14 amino acids. Trimming pared 4 bases from V and 0 bases from J, leaving 7 bases between. CDR3 amino acids: CASSSDISNQPQHF. CDR3 DNA: TGTGCCAGCAGTTCGGACATTAGCAATCAGCCCCAGCATTTT.

This clone was counted ten times or more. The V and J genes are TRBV6-6 and TRBJ2-7; D is uncertain. The CDR3 is 14 residues long. V was cut by 8 bases and J by 0 bases, with 14 bases left in between. CDR1 and CDR2 from the germline V gene are MNHNY and SVGAGI (reference sequence). This chain's CDR3 is CASAPGPSSYEQYF. CDR3 nucleotides: TGTGCCAGCGCCCCGGGTCCTAGCTCCTACGAGCAGTACTTC.

This clone has more than one count but fewer than ten. The V and J genes are TRBV30 and TRBJ1-1, with D tentatively TRBD1 (5 bases). Germline lookup yields CDR1 GTSNPN and CDR2 SVGIG (reference sequence). The CDR3 runs to 12 residues. Trimming removed 2 bases at V and 5 bases at J, with 9 bases between. CDR3 in DNA: TGTGCCTGGAGTCAGGGTTGGACTGAAGCTTTCTTT. Its protein is CAWSQGWTEAFF.

The rearrangement joins TRBV30 to TRBJ1-6, with D maybe TRBD1 (5 bases). CDR1 is GTSNPN, CDR2 SVGIG, per germline (reference sequence). This CDR3 comprises 16 residues. Trimming removed 5 bases at V and 9 bases at J, with 23 bases between. In nucleotides, the CDR3 is TGTGCCTGGGTACTTCGAGGCCTTCTTGGGGCTTCACCCCTCCACTTT. Protein: CAWVLRGLLGASPLHF.

This sequence joins TRBV5-1 and TRBJ2-1; D ambiguous. The CDR3 runs to 14 residues. In germline, CDR1 is SGHRS, CDR2 YFSETQ. Trimming pared 4 bases from V and 4 bases from J, leaving 12 bases between. The CDR3 loop is CASSIGNYYNEQFF. In nucleotides, the CDR3 is TGCGCCAGCAGCATCGGCAACTATTACAATGAGCAGTTCTTC.

V is TRBV7-9 and J is TRBJ1-1; the D gene is possibly TRBD1 (5 bases). The CDR3 length is 14 residues. The V end lost 5 bases, the J end lost 0 bases, and 10 bases lay between the germline ends. Germline-derived CDR1 and CDR2 are SEHNR and FQNEAQ (reference sequence). The CDR3 DNA sequence: TGTGCCAGCAGCCCCGCGGGGGTGAACACTGAAGCTTTCTTT. Amino acid sequence: CASSPAGVNTEAFF.

This clone was seen only a few times. V and J are TRBV11-1 and TRBJ1-1; 7 bases align to TRBD1. After removal of 5 bases from V and 1 base from J, the junction contained 4 bases not matched to a gene. Germline V gene lookup returns CDR1 SGHAT and CDR2 FQDESV (reference sequence). CDR3 length: 14 amino acids. The CDR3 coding sequence is TGTGCCAGCAGCCTCGACAGGGAGAACACTGAAGCTTTCTTT. It encodes CASSLDRENTEAFF.

This clone was observed a few times. The chain has TRBV29-1 and TRBJ1-1; D not resolved. Germline CDR1 SQVTM, CDR2 ANQGSEA. This CDR3 spans 14 amino acids. The V end lost 7 bases, the J end lost 4 bases, and 19 bases lay between the germline ends. The CDR3 loop reads CSAGAGSWSTEAFF. The CDR3 DNA sequence: TGCAGCGCCGGAGCGGGATCATGGAGCACTGAAGCTTTCTTT.

This clone was seen a few times. The CDR3 protein is CASSRRSNQPQHF. The CDR3 nucleotides are TGTGCCAGCAGCCGGAGATCCAATCAGCCCCAGCATTTT. The V call is TRBV5-8, the J call TRBJ1-5; D is uncertain. Trimming took off 4 bases at V and 3 bases at J, with 8 bases between the two ends. This CDR3 comprises 13 residues. Germline V gene lookup returns CDR1 SGHTS and CDR2 YDEGEE.

This chain joins TRBV5-6 and TRBJ1-5; TRBD1 matches 7 bases. The length of the CDR3 is 14 residues. With V trimmed by 4 bases and J by 3 bases, 4 bases remained unmatched. Germline V CDR1 and CDR2: SGHDT, YYEEEE. This chain's CDR3 is CASSIQGHNQPQHF. CDR3 nucleotide sequence: TGTGCCAGCAGCATACAGGGGCACAATCAGCCCCAGCATTTT.